The 32 T cell receptor beta chains given below trace back to one sample, sequenced in a study of tissue T cells after allogeneic stem cell transplantation. The repertoire was sequenced with immunoSEQ multiplex PCR; TCRdb's copy has only in-frame clones and lacks some. The sample has around 1,900 clones, around 55% seen once; the top ten hold about a quarter. The sample's time point: mouse harvest day 7 after allogeneic transplant. The graft held 10^6 splenic CD5+ T cells and 10^7 T-cell-depleted bone marrow cells. The sample was spleen. These receptors were collected from a female BALB/c mouse given C57BL/6 T cells with graft-versus-host disease after an allogeneic hematopoietic cell transplant.

This clone was seen a handful of times. The genes and germline here are from mouse. The CDR3 is cut off 1 residue early in the read; its end comes from the germline J gene. The V gene is TRBV3, the J gene TRBJ2-7; D remains unclear. V dropped 5 bases and J dropped 0 bases, with 11 bases sitting between them. Germline loops: CDR1 SNHLY, CDR2 FYNGKV (reference sequence). The CDR3 spans 14 residues. CDR3 bases read: TGTGCCAGCAGCCCCCGCGGGGTCTCCTATGAACAGTAC. It is translated as CASSPRGVSYEQY. The entire CDR3 protein is CASSPRGVSYEQYF.

About this clone itself: Gene names refer to mouse genes. The read stops 1 residue short of the end of the CDR3; the missing end is completed from the germline J gene. The V and J genes are TRBV5 and TRBJ1-6; D possibly corresponds to TRBD1 (6 bases). TRBJ1-6 has ORF status, its function being uncertain. V gave up 1 base and J gave up 11 bases, with 9 bases separating them. Per the germline V gene, CDR1 is LGHNA and CDR2 is YNLKQL (reference sequence). The CDR3 loop spans 13 amino acids. The sequenced part of the CDR3 DNA is TGTGCCAGCAGCCAAGTGGGGGCGACGCCCCTCTAC. It encodes CASSQVGATPLY. In full, the CDR3 is CASSQVGATPLYF.

For this clone: Gene names follow the mouse nomenclature. With the read ending 1 residue before the CDR3 end, the germline J gene is used to fill in that end. The chain employs TRBV16 and TRBJ1-4, with TRBD1 as a possible D gene (6 bases). Trimming cost V 4 bases and J 3 bases, with 9 bases left between them. The CDR3 has 14 residues. Germline-derived CDR1 and CDR2 are SGHSA and FRNQAP. The CDR3: CASSYRDTNERLFF. The CDR3 bases that were read are TGTGCAAGCAGCTACCGGGACACCAACGAAAGATTATTT.

As to this clone: Gene names and germline match the mouse. CDR3 residues: CASSYQGANERLFF. The part of the CDR3 DNA that was read is TGTGCCAGCAGTTATCAGGGTGCCAACGAAAGATTATTT. The J gene is TRBJ1-4, the V gene TRBV26, with D maybe TRBD1 (5 bases). The sequence runs out 1 residue before the end of the CDR3; the remainder is reconstructed from the germline J gene. Germline V CDR1 and CDR2: KGHPV, FQNQEV (reference sequence). Trimming took off 5 bases at V and 3 bases at J, with 10 bases between the two ends. This CDR3 is 14 amino acids long.

This clone came up a few times. Mouse germline and gene names are used. Sequencing ends 1 residue short of the CDR3 end; the germline J gene provides the rest. The chain employs TRBV13-3 and TRBJ2-3; no definite D call. Germline CDR1 is NNHDY and CDR2 is SYVADS. The CDR3 loop spans 11 amino acids. The ends were cut back, 0 bases at V and 5 bases at J, with 1 base in the middle. CDR3 DNA (partial): TGTGCCAGCAGTGATGTAGAAACGCTGTAT. Protein sequence: CASSDVETLY. The CDR3 in full is CASSDVETLYF.

This clone turned up a few times. The genes are named according to mouse. The CDR3 end lies 1 residue beyond the end of the read and is filled in from the germline J gene. The chain has TRBV13-1 and TRBJ2-1, with D perhaps TRBD1 (5 bases). V gave up 9 bases and J gave up 4 bases, with 14 bases separating them. This CDR3 contains 13 residues. Germline CDR1 NSHNY, CDR2 SYGAGN. The sequenced part of the CDR3 DNA is TGTGCCACCCGACGACAGATGTATGCTGAGCAGTTC. It translates to CATRRQMYAEQF. The whole CDR3 region reads CATRRQMYAEQFF.

A remark on this clone: All gene names here are mouse names. From the germline J gene comes the end of the CDR3, since the read stops 1 residue before it. The chain recombines TRBV31 with TRBJ2-2; no definite D call. The CDR3 extends over 14 amino acids. Germline V gives CDR1 GKSSPN, CDR2 SITVG. V was trimmed by 0 bases and J by 0 bases, leaving 5 bases between them. This CDR3 reads CAWSLGANTGQLYF. Incomplete CDR3 DNA: TGTGCCTGGAGTCTGGGAGCAAACACCGGGCAGCTCTAC. Full variable domain (outside the CDR3, taken from reference TRBV31 and TRBJ2-2): AQTIHQWPVAEIKAVGSPLSLGCTIKGKSSPNLYWYWQATGGTLQQLFYSITVGQVESVVQLNLSASRPKDDQFILSTEKLLLSHSGFYLCAWSLGANTGQLYFGEGSKLTVL.

To note about this clone: Each gene name is a mouse one. The read gets to within 1 residue of the CDR3 end, and the germline J gene fills in the rest. The chain couples TRBV16 to TRBJ2-5, with D possibly being TRBD2 (5 bases). Germline CDR1 and CDR2: SGHSA and FRNQAP. The CDR3 runs to 13 residues. Trimming took off 3 bases at V and 1 base at J, with 5 bases between the two ends. CDR3 sequence reads: CASSFGDQDTQYF. The part of the CDR3 DNA that was read is TGTGCAAGCAGCTTTGGGGACCAAGACACCCAGTAC.

This clone has just a few counts. Each gene name is a mouse one. The read halts 1 residue ahead of the CDR3 end, with the missing end drawn from the germline J gene. The chain joins TRBV13-1 to TRBJ2-7; possibly TRBD1 or TRBD2 for D (5 bases each). The length of the CDR3 is 13 residues. Between the trimmed V and J ends, which lost 3 bases and 3 bases, there was a span of 10 bases. Germline V CDR1 and CDR2: NSHNY, SYGAGN. The covered CDR3 bases are TGTGCCAGCAGTGGAGGGGACGTCTATGAACAGTAC. Translated: CASSGGDVYEQY. The whole CDR3 region reads CASSGGDVYEQYF.

This clone rates as large. Mouse gene names and germline throughout. The sequenced fragment ends 1 residue before the CDR3 boundary, so the rest is inferred from the germline J gene. The V gene is TRBV16, the J gene TRBJ2-7, with D maybe TRBD1 (7 bases). The CDR3 totals 14 residues. Per germline, CDR1 SGHSA and CDR2 FRNQAP. V lost 1 base and J lost 1, with 8 bases in between. The CDR3 loop reads CASSLAGGSYEQYF. The CDR3 bases that were read are TGTGCAAGCAGCTTAGCAGGGGGGTCCTATGAACAGTAC.

In this sample, this clone turned up a few times. Gene labels here are mouse ones. Read sequence stops 1 residue before the CDR3 end, and the germline J gene provides the missing end. V is TRBV4 and J is TRBJ2-7; TRBD2 aligns across 13 bases. Germline V CDR1 and CDR2: LGHDT, YNNKQL (reference sequence). The CDR3 runs 15 residues. V shed 5 bases, J shed 3 bases, and the junction held 4 bases outside the gene matches. The CDR3 here is CASSHGTGGGYEQYF. CDR3 bases read: TGTGCCAGCAGCCACGGGACTGGGGGGGGCTATGAACAGTAC.

A word on this clone: Each gene name is a mouse one. The read gets to within 1 residue of the CDR3 end, and the germline J gene fills in the rest. This chain connects TRBV15 to TRBJ1-1; TRBD1 matches 7 bases. V trimming: 6 bases; J trimming: 0 bases; junction bases outside the gene matches: 4. Germline V gives CDR1 SGHND, CDR2 FRSKSL. CDR3 length equals 14 residues. Incomplete CDR3 DNA: TGTGCCAGCAGCCGACAGGGTGCAAACACAGAAGTCTTC. Residues: CASSRQGANTEVF. The full CDR3 reads CASSRQGANTEVFF.

A word on this clone: Gene names refer to mouse genes. From the germline J gene comes the end of the CDR3, since the read stops 1 residue before it. The V gene is TRBV5, the J gene TRBJ2-2, with TRBD2 matching over 13 bases. This CDR3 is 17 amino acids long. V lost 4 bases to trimming and J lost 4 bases; unmatched junction nucleotides: 6. The germline gives CDR1 LGHNA, CDR2 YNLKQL (reference sequence). Incomplete CDR3 DNA: TGTGCCAGCAGCCCCGGACTGGGGGGGCGCGCCACCGGGCAGCTCTAC. Translated, it gives CASSPGLGGRATGQLY. The CDR3 in its entirety is CASSPGLGGRATGQLYF.

A remark on this clone: Mouse gene names and germline throughout. Coverage ceases 1 residue before the CDR3 finishes, and the germline J gene fills in the end. The chain has TRBV4 and TRBJ2-2; D unresolved. This CDR3 spans 14 amino acids. Germline CDR1 LGHDT, CDR2 YNNKQL (reference sequence). Trimming stripped 4 bases from V and 1 base from J, with 7 bases between. The sequenced CDR3 bases are TGTGCCAGCAGCTTGACAATAAACACCGGGCAGCTCTAC. It codes for CASSLTINTGQLY. The complete CDR3 sequence is CASSLTINTGQLYF.

Worth noting for this clone: One end of the junction fails to match germline, which may point to a read error. Mouse germline and gene names are used. The CDR3 end lies 1 residue beyond the end of the read and is filled in from the germline J gene. The chain uses TRBV20 and TRBJ2-1; TRBD2 might be the D (6 bases). CDR3 length equals 12 residues. The germline gives CDR1 GFQATS, CDR2 STVNSAI. CDR3 sequence reads: CGAWDYYAEQFF. Partial CDR3 DNA: TGTGGTGCTTGGGACTACTATGCTGAGCAGTTC.

Within the sample, this clone is large. Gene labels here are mouse ones. From the germline J gene comes the end of the CDR3, since the read stops 1 residue before it. The genes are TRBV12-2 and TRBJ2-7; perhaps TRBD2 as D (6 bases). Trimming cost V 4 bases and J 4 bases, with 10 bases left between them. This CDR3 is 12 amino acids long. CDR1 is SGHLS and CDR2 is HYDKME in the germline V gene. Partial CDR3 DNA: TGTGCCAGCTCCCCGACTGGTTATGAACAGTAC. Protein sequence: CASSPTGYEQY. The entire CDR3 reads CASSPTGYEQYF.

A word on this clone: Gene and germline names: mouse. The CDR3 end is not reached by the read, which stops 1 residue before it; the germline J gene fills it in. V is TRBV13-1 and J is TRBJ2-7; 8 bases map to TRBD2. With V trimmed by 5 bases and J by 5 bases, 6 bases remained unmatched. The CDR3 length is 13 residues. Looked up from germline, CDR1 is NSHNY and CDR2 is SYGAGN. CDR3 region: CASSPSTGDEQYF. Partial CDR3 DNA: TGTGCCAGCAGCCCGTCGACTGGGGATGAACAGTAC.

Relative to its sample, this clone is large. Mouse germline and gene names are used. The read terminates 1 residue before the CDR3 end, so the remaining end is supplied by the germline J gene. This sequence joins TRBV19 and TRBJ2-7; 10 nucleotides match TRBD2. CDR3 size: 15 residues. Germline V CDR1 and CDR2: FNHDT, SITEND (reference sequence). V was pared by 2 bases and J by 0 bases, with 2 bases of the junction left unmatched. CDR3 amino acids: CASSIDWGDSYEQYF. CDR3 DNA, as far as it was read: TGTGCCAGCAGTATTGACTGGGGGGACTCCTATGAACAGTAC.

In regard to this clone: Mouse gene names and germline throughout. The CDR3 end is not reached by the read, which stops 1 residue before it; the germline J gene fills it in. The chain links TRBV13-1 to TRBJ2-1, with 9 bases that match TRBD2. The CDR3 spans 15 residues. The V gene end was trimmed by 3 bases and the J gene end by 3 bases; junction bases not matched to a gene: 4. Germline V lookup: CDR1 NSHNY, CDR2 SYGAGN. CDR3 DNA (partial): TGTGCCAGCAGTGTCTCGACTGGGGGCTATGCTGAGCAGTTC. Translating gives CASSVSTGGYAEQF. The whole CDR3 sequence is CASSVSTGGYAEQFF.

A word on this clone: The genes are named according to mouse. From the germline J gene comes the end of the CDR3, since the read stops 1 residue before it. The chain employs TRBV4 and TRBJ2-7, with 10 bases matching TRBD2. This CDR3 has 13 residues. The germline V gene encodes CDR1 LGHDT and CDR2 YNNKQL (reference sequence). Trimming at V came to 7 bases and at J to 6 bases, leaving 6 bases not matched to a gene. Incomplete CDR3 DNA: TGTGCCAGCACCCTGGGGGGGCGCGGTGAACAGTAC. Translating gives CASTLGGRGEQY. The whole CDR3 sequence reads CASTLGGRGEQYF.

Regarding this clone: Genes and germline come from the mouse. The read stops 1 residue short of the end of the CDR3; the missing end is completed from the germline J gene. The chain has TRBV3 and TRBJ2-5, with 10 bases identical to TRBD2. The CDR3 is made up of 17 amino acids. The junction had 8 bases not matched to a gene; V was cut back by 2 bases and J by 3 bases. CDR1 is SNHLY and CDR2 is FYNGKV in the germline V gene (reference sequence). The part of the CDR3 DNA that was read is TGTGCCAGCAGCTTACGCTGGGCTGGGGGGGCGCAAGACACCCAGTAC. Translation: CASSLRWAGGAQDTQY. The whole CDR3 reads CASSLRWAGGAQDTQYF.

This clone is termed large. Genes here carry mouse names. The CDR3 end is not reached by the read, which stops 1 residue before it; the germline J gene fills it in. The chain combines TRBV15 with TRBJ2-7; TRBD2 aligns across 14 bases. J lost 6 bases, V lost 6 bases, and 1 base had no gene match. CDR3 length: 13 amino acids. Per the germline V gene, CDR1 is SGHND and CDR2 is FRSKSL. The sequenced part of the CDR3 DNA is TGTGCCAGCAGAGGGACTGGGGGGGCTGAACAGTAC. As protein: CASRGTGGAEQY. The complete CDR3 protein is CASRGTGGAEQYF.

Turning to this clone: Gene labels here are mouse ones. The CDR3 is cut off 1 residue early in the read; its end comes from the germline J gene. The chain links TRBV1 to TRBJ2-5, with D tentatively TRBD2 (6 bases). The CDR3 loop spans 16 amino acids. From germline, CDR1 is NSQYPW and CDR2 LRSPGD (reference sequence). V was cut by 0 bases and J by 0 bases, with 10 bases left in between. The CDR3 DNA, read in part, is TGCACCTGCAGTGCAGAGGGGGGTCTTAACCAAGACACCCAGTAC. This sequence encodes CTCSAEGGLNQDTQY. The whole CDR3 sequence reads CTCSAEGGLNQDTQYF. Variable domain in full (rest from reference TRBV1 and TRBJ2-5): VTLLEQNPRWRLVPRGQAVNLRCILKNSQYPWMSWYQQDLQKQLQWLFTLRSPGDKEVKSLPGADYLATRVTDTELRLQVANMSQGRTLYCTCSAEGGLNQDTQYFGPGTRLLVL.

This clone has more than one count but fewer than ten. Gene names are mouse gene names. The read gets to within 1 residue of the CDR3 end, and the germline J gene fills in the rest. The gene calls are TRBV1 and TRBJ1-3, with D possibly TRBD1 on 5 matching bases. Germline CDR1 and CDR2: NSQYPW and LRSPGD (reference sequence). V lost 4 bases and J lost 0, with 7 bases in between. The CDR3 loop spans 14 amino acids. The sequenced CDR3 bases are TGCACCTGCAGTGACAGGAATTCTGGAAATACGCTCTAT. It codes for CTCSDRNSGNTLY. The full-length CDR3 reads as CTCSDRNSGNTLYF. The entire variable domain, with the rest obtained from reference TRBV1 and TRBJ1-3, is as follows: VTLLEQNPRWRLVPRGQAVNLRCILKNSQYPWMSWYQQDLQKQLQWLFTLRSPGDKEVKSLPGADYLATRVTDTELRLQVANMSQGRTLYCTCSDRNSGNTLYFGEGSRLIVV.

On this clone itself: The germline and genes are mouse ones. The read gets to within 1 residue of the CDR3 end, and the germline J gene fills in the rest. The chain has TRBV5 and TRBJ1-1; 12 bases align to TRBD1. J was trimmed by 4 bases and V by 3 bases; bases with no gene match: 3. Germline V gives CDR1 LGHNA, CDR2 YNLKQL (reference sequence). The CDR3 has 15 amino acids. The CDR3 here is CASSQGQGAGTEVFF. The sequenced CDR3 bases are TGTGCCAGCAGCCAGGGACAGGGGGCCGGCACAGAAGTCTTC.

This clone was seen a single time. Genes and germline come from the mouse. The CDR3 end lies 1 residue beyond the end of the read and is filled in from the germline J gene. The chain has TRBV29 and TRBJ2-3, with D tentatively TRBD1 (7 bases). The germline gives CDR1 MSHET, CDR2 SYDVDS. The CDR3 runs 17 residues. V was pared by 4 bases and J by 1 base, with 18 bases between. Incomplete CDR3 DNA: TGTGCTAGCAGTTCTATGGAGGGGGCAGTGGGTGCAGAAACGCTGTAT. Translated, it gives CASSSMEGAVGAETLY. The entire CDR3 reads CASSSMEGAVGAETLYF. The full variable domain, in which reference TRBV29 and TRBJ2-3 provide the parts outside the CDR3, is DMKVTQMPRYLIKRMGENVLLECGQDMSHETMYWYRQDPGLGLQLIYISYDVDSNSEGDIPKGYRVSRKKREHFSLILDSAKTNQTSVYFCASSSMEGAVGAETLYFGSGTRLTVL.

In this sample, this clone turned up once. Here the gene names and germline are mouse. The DNA ends 1 residue before the CDR3 does, and the rest of the CDR3 is filled in from the germline J gene. The rearrangement links TRBV15 to TRBJ1-1; 8 bases are shared with TRBD1. Germline CDR1 and CDR2: SGHND and FRSKSL. Trimming removed 6 bases from V and 2 bases from J; junction bases left unmatched: 5. The CDR3 totals 14 residues. The chain's CDR3 is CASSRQGSNTEVFF. The sequenced part of the CDR3 DNA is TGTGCCAGCAGCCGACAGGGGAGTAACACAGAAGTCTTC.

As regards this clone: Germline and genes: mouse. Read sequence stops 1 residue before the CDR3 end, and the germline J gene provides the missing end. The chain recombines TRBV16 with TRBJ2-5; the D gene could be TRBD1 or TRBD2 (6 bases each). The length of the CDR3 is 14 residues. Trimming shortened V by 0 bases and J by 5 bases, and 9 bases separated the two germline ends. The germline V gene encodes CDR1 SGHSA and CDR2 FRNQAP. The CDR3 is CASSLEGAGDTQYF. The CDR3 bases that were read are TGTGCAAGCAGCTTAGAGGGGGCGGGAGACACCCAGTAC.

With regard to this clone: Gene names follow the mouse nomenclature. The read terminates 1 residue ahead of where the CDR3 ends, so the germline J gene completes it. This chain joins TRBV29 and TRBJ2-4, with TRBD1 matching over 7 bases. V lost 6 bases to trimming and J lost 1 base; unmatched junction nucleotides: 4. The germline gives CDR1 MSHET, CDR2 SYDVDS. The CDR3 is 14 residues long. This CDR3 reads CASRTGLGQNTLYF. CDR3 DNA (partial): TGTGCTAGCAGGACAGGGTTGGGTCAAAACACCTTGTAC.

With respect to this clone: Gene and germline names: mouse. The sequenced fragment ends 1 residue before the CDR3 boundary, so the rest is inferred from the germline J gene. This rearrangement joins TRBV15 to TRBJ2-2; D remains unclear. CDR3 size: 14 residues. Trimming removed 2 bases from V and 0 bases from J, with 4 bases in between. CDR1 SGHND and CDR2 FRSKSL come from the germline V gene. The DNA read from the CDR3 is TGTGCCAGCAGTTTATTTGCAAACACCGGGCAGCTCTAC. Translation: CASSLFANTGQLY. The full CDR3 protein reads CASSLFANTGQLYF.

This clone was seen just once. Mouse gene names apply. Read data end 1 residue before the CDR3 end; the end is taken from the germline J gene. The chain combines TRBV2 with TRBJ2-1, with D tentatively TRBD2 (7 bases). Trimming shortened V by 0 bases and J by 4 bases, and 13 bases separated the two germline ends. The CDR3 runs 16 residues. The germline V gene encodes CDR1 LGHNA and CDR2 YSYQKL. The CDR3 DNA, read in part, is TGTGCCAGCAGCCAAGAAACGGGGGGCGCTTATGCTGAGCAGTTC. Its translation is CASSQETGGAYAEQF. From start to end, the CDR3 is CASSQETGGAYAEQFF.

In regard to this clone: Gene names are the mouse ones. The read gets to within 1 residue of the CDR3 end, and the germline J gene fills in the rest. The chain has TRBV26 and TRBJ1-2; TRBD1 matches 9 bases. This CDR3 spans 14 amino acids. From germline, CDR1 is KGHPV and CDR2 FQNQEV (reference sequence). The trim removed 4 bases at V and 3 bases at J, leaving 3 bases unmatched. The CDR3: CASSRDREDSDYTF. The part of the CDR3 DNA that was read is TGTGCCAGCAGTCGGGACAGGGAAGACTCCGACTACACC.